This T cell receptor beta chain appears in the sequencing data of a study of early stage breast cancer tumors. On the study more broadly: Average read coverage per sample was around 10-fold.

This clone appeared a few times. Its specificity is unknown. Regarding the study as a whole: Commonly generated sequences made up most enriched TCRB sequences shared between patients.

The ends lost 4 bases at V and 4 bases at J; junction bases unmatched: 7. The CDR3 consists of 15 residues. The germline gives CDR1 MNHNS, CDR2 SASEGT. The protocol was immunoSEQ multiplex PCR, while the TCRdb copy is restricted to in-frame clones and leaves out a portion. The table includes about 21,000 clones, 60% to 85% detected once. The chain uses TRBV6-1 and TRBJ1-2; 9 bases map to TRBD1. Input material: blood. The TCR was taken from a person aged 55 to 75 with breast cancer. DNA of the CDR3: TGTGCCAGCAGTGTGGCATGGGACAGGGCCTATGGCTACACCTTC. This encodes CASSVAWDRAYGYTF.